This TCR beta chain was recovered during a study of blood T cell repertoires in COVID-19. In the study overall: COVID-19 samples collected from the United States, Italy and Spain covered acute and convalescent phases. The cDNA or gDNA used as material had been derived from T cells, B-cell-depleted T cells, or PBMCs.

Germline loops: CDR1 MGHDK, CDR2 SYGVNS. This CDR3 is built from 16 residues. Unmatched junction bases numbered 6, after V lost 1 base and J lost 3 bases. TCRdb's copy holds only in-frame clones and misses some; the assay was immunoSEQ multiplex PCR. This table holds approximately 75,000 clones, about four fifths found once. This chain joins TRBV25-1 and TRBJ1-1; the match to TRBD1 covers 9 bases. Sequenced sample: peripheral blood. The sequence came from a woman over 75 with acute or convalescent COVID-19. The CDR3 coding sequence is TGTGCCAGCAGTGAATTGGCAACAGGGGGCTACACTGAAGCTTTCTTT. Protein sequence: CASSELATGGYTEAFF. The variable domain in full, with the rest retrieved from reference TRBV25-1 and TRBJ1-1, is EADIYQTPRYLVIGTGKKITLECSQTMGHDKMYWYQQDPGMELHLIHYSYGVNSTEKGDLSSESTVSRIRTEHFPLTLESARPSHTSQYLCASSELATGGYTEAFFGQGTRLTVV.